This T cell receptor (beta chain) derives from a study of vaccination and CD4 T cells after COVID-19. Overall study context: The convalescent group had six males, four females, seven Caucasians, two Asians, one multiracial. Overall study findings and caveats: Convalescent patients showed a median around 85% of reactive clones that were seen only post-vaccination. Relatively few convalescent patients were studied; early post-infection timepoints were not included.

The treatment denotes: approximately 10-day PBMC culture with coronavirus spike peptide pools or control peptides (ViraFEST assay). The V end was cut by 7 bases, the J end by 6 bases, with 15 bases between. CDR1 LNHDA and CDR2 SQIVND come from the germline V gene (reference sequence). The CDR3 sequence is 14 residues long. Concerning this clonotype: The antigen is undetermined.

The Oncomine TCR Beta short-read assay was what sequenced the DNA obtained from cultured CD4+ T cells. Investigators isolated genomic DNA from cultured CD4+ T cells. TCRdb ran MiXCR on the PCR reads and lists one entry per CDR3 protein. The data show about 14,000 distinct CDR3 sequences, 28% seen once. V usage is TRBV19 and J usage is TRBJ2-2; weak D call: TRBD2 (6 bases). The specimen sequenced was cultured CD4+ T cells from blood. The receptor was isolated from a human donor with COVID-19. The chain's CDR3 is CASKNWGEAGELFF. Here the CDR3 DNA reads TGTGCCAGTAAAAACTGGGGGGAGGCCGGGGAGCTGTTTTTT. The full variable domain, rest sourced from reference TRBV19 and TRBJ2-2, is DGGITQSPKYLFRKEGQNVTLSCEQNLNHDAMYWYRQDPGQGLRLIYYSQIVNDFQKGDIAEGYSVSREKKESFPLTVTSAQKNPTAFYLCASKNWGEAGELFFGEGSRLTVL.